Listed below are T cell receptor beta chains from one sample, sequenced in a study of T cell responses to AZD1222 COVID-19 vaccine. Generated by immunoSEQ multiplex PCR, the TCRdb table keeps only in-frame clones and is missing some. The sample shows about 150,000 clones, about 86% of them seen only once. Sequences were derived from peripheral blood, sampled on day 0 of MenACWY control vaccination. The origin of the receptors is an adult in good health. The conserved cysteine and the conserved F or W are not part of the CDR3 here. The order of the fields is V gene, CDR3 protein.

TRBV19 ASSMNSGASHEQF
TRBV2 ASSESTRQPQH
TRBV5-4 ASSLTKGATGNTIY
TRBV24-1 ATSDHGPGNEKLF
TRBV7-9 ASSIMMGGRTGNTIY
TRBV7-8 ASSLALGSSGNTIY
TRBV3-1/TRBV3-2 ASSQRRGSDEKLF
TRBV11-2 ASSSLRTGVNEQF
TRBV19 ASSIGTGPQH
TRBV11-2 ASSLGVEGTEAF
TRBV6-2/TRBV6-3 ASTPTMYNEQF
TRBV28 AGSTRGAVYGYT